The present TCR beta chain was sequenced within a study of shared clonotypes between healthy human individuals. The length of the CDR3 is 17 residues. The method was immunoSEQ multiplex PCR; TCRdb's version includes in-frame clones alone and lacks a portion of them. This sample has hundreds of thousands of clones, with around three quarters found just once. This chain uses TRBV12-2 with TRBJ2-7; the D call of TRBD2 is as the table states it, not checked on the DNA. TRBV12-2 corresponds to a pseudogene. Specimen: memory CD4+ T cells sorted from blood. Regarding subset: CD45RA-negative fraction. The source is a woman aged 30 to 39 in good health. CDR3 region: CASRLATSGRSGYEQYF. CDR3 in DNA: TGTGCAAGTCGCTTAGCTACTAGCGGGAGGTCGGGTTACGAGCAGTACTTC.